Listed here are 29 T cell receptor beta chains from one sample, sequenced in a study of T cell responses to AZD1222 COVID-19 vaccine. Sequenced by immunoSEQ multiplex PCR; TCRdb stores in-frame clones only, minus some. The sample contains approximately 100,000 clones, around nine tenths of which appear only once. The sample consisted of peripheral blood, taken on day 0 of AZD1222 vaccination. Receptors were obtained from an adult in good health.

The chain combines TRBV28 with TRBJ1-1, with 7 bases that match TRBD1. CDR3 size: 14 residues. The V segment lost 5 bases and the J segment 4 bases; nucleotides outside the gene matches: 7. CDR1 MDHEN and CDR2 SYDVKM come from the germline V gene. For the CDR3, the DNA is TGTGCCAGCAGTATACCAGGGGGGAGCACTGAAGCTTTCTTT. It is translated as CASSIPGGSTEAFF.

The rearrangement uses TRBV28 and TRBJ1-5, with 9 bases matching TRBD1. From germline, CDR1 is MDHEN and CDR2 SYDVKM. CDR3 length: 13 residues. V dropped 6 bases and J dropped 7; count of bases not matched to a gene: 4. The DNA for the CDR3 is TGTGCCAGCAGGGACAGGGGTGGACAGCCCCAGCATTTT. Its translation is CASRDRGGQPQHF.

The gene calls are TRBV7-3 and TRBJ2-1; weak D call: TRBD2 (5 bases). The germline V gene encodes CDR1 SGHTA and CDR2 FQGTGA. The CDR3 extends over 15 amino acids. V dropped 0 bases and J dropped 7 bases, with 13 bases sitting between them. Here the CDR3 DNA reads TGTGCCAGCAGCTTAACGAGGGATAGGGTGAATGAGCAGTTCTTC. Its translation is CASSLTRDRVNEQFF.

This chain links TRBV18 with TRBJ2-5; D ambiguous. The V and J ends lost 2 bases and 1 base respectively, with 14 bases between them. The CDR3 is 16 residues long. CDR1 is KGHSH and CDR2 is LQKENI in the germline V gene. The CDR3 spells CASSPTRVKPQETQYF. In DNA, the CDR3 is TGTGCCAGCTCACCAACCCGGGTCAAACCCCAAGAGACCCAGTACTTC.

This chain connects TRBV5-1 to TRBJ2-1, with 16 positions matching TRBD2. CDR1 is SGHRS and CDR2 is YFSETQ in the germline V gene. The V gene end was trimmed by 4 bases and the J gene end by 9 bases; junction bases not matched to a gene: 13. CDR3 length: 18 residues. Here the CDR3 DNA reads TGCGCCAGCAGCCTCTCCCCCGGGACTAGCGGGAGGGCCATTGAGCAGTTCTTC. It yields the protein CASSLSPGTSGRAIEQFF.

CDR3 protein: CASSKLQGAGGTEAFF. The CDR3 DNA follows: TGTGCCAGCAGCAAACTACAGGGGGCAGGAGGCACTGAAGCTTTCTTT. The J gene is TRBJ1-1, the V gene TRBV7-8, with TRBD1 matching over 9 bases. The CDR3 has 16 amino acids. CDR1 SGHVS and CDR2 FQNEAQ come from the germline V gene. Losses at the gene ends were 5 bases for V and 4 bases for J; bases not matched to a gene: 11.

The gene calls are TRBV11-3 and TRBJ2-2, with D tentatively TRBD1 (5 bases). This CDR3 has 14 amino acids. Between the trimmed V and J ends, which lost 4 bases and 0 bases, there was a span of 6 bases. Germline-derived CDR1 and CDR2 are SGHNT and YENEEA. CDR3 in amino acids: CASSWGANTGELFF. As DNA, the CDR3 is TGTGCCAGCAGCTGGGGCGCGAACACCGGGGAGCTGTTTTTT. The full variable domain, rest sourced from reference TRBV11-3 and TRBJ2-2, is EAGVVQSPRYKIIEKKQPVAFWCNPISGHNTLYWYLQNLGQGPELLIRYENEEAVDDSQLPKDRFSAERLKGVDSTLKIQPAELGDSAVYLCASSWGANTGELFFGEGSRLTVL.

V is TRBV3-1 (or the pseudogene TRBV3-2) and J is TRBJ2-3, with TRBD1 matching over 10 bases. Germline V gene lookup returns CDR1 LGHDT and CDR2 YNNKEL (reference sequence). The CDR3 has 15 amino acids. The V gene end was trimmed by 6 bases and the J gene end by 2 bases; junction bases not matched to a gene: 5. This chain's CDR3 is CASRPDRGPTDTQYF. The CDR3 DNA follows: TGTGCCAGCAGGCCCGACAGGGGGCCCACAGATACGCAGTATTTT.

The rearrangement links TRBV9 to TRBJ2-3; D is ambiguous. CDR1 is SGDLS and CDR2 is YYNGEE in the germline V gene. The germline V and J ends were trimmed by 0 bases and 6 bases, with 5 bases remaining between them. This CDR3 comprises 12 residues. The CDR3 loop reads CASSVDGDTQYF. CDR3 DNA: TGTGCCAGCAGCGTAGATGGGGATACGCAGTATTTT. The full variable domain, with the rest looked up from reference TRBV9 and TRBJ2-3, is DSGVTQTPKHLITATGQRVTLRCSPRSGDLSVYWYQQSLDQGLQFLIQYYNGEERAKGNILERFSAQQFPDLHSELNLSSLELGDSALYFCASSVDGDTQYFGPGTRLTVL.

The rearrangement uses TRBV28 and TRBJ1-2; D not resolved. This CDR3 is built from 12 residues. Germline CDR1 reads MDHEN; CDR2 reads SYDVKM. The V and J ends lost 6 bases and 1 base respectively, with 6 bases between them. CDR3 sequence reads: CASRSNNYGYTF. In nucleotides, the CDR3 is TGTGCCAGCAGGAGCAATAACTATGGCTACACCTTC.

This CDR3 reads CASSLAIGLGETQYF. CDR3 in DNA: TGTGCCAGCAGCTTAGCGATCGGCTTGGGGGAGACCCAGTACTTC. The rearrangement links TRBV7-9 to TRBJ2-5; the D is unclear. The CDR3 contains 15 residues. Germline V CDR1 and CDR2: SEHNR, FQNEAQ (reference sequence). V shed 0 bases and J shed 5 bases, with 13 bases lying between them.

In DNA form, the CDR3 reads TGTGCCAGCAGTGTTCAGGGGGCCGGAGGAAACACCATATATTTT. Amino acid sequence: CASSVQGAGGNTIYF. This chain uses TRBV28 with TRBJ1-3; 8 bases are a match to TRBD1. Germline trimming cut 5 bases from V and 4 bases from J; bases unmatched to any gene: 7. The CDR3 totals 15 residues. Germline V gives CDR1 MDHEN, CDR2 SYDVKM.

This chain joins TRBV20-1 and TRBJ2-7; D is undetermined. The V gene lost 5 bases and the J gene lost 3 bases, with 8 bases spanning the gap. The germline V gene has CDR1 DFQATT and CDR2 SNEGSKA (reference sequence). The CDR3 spans 11 residues. This CDR3 is CSADTGYEQYF. CDR3 nucleotides: TGCAGTGCTGACACGGGCTACGAGCAGTACTTC.

This chain connects TRBV18 to TRBJ2-3; the match to TRBD1 covers 8 bases. The CDR3 loop spans 18 amino acids. Germline V gene data show CDR1 as KGHSH and CDR2 as LQKENI. V was clipped by 4 bases and J by 0 bases; unmatched bases: 12. The CDR3 coding sequence is TGTGCCAGCTCACGACGACAGGGGCCCTACTCTAGCACAGATACGCAGTATTTT. Protein sequence: CASSRRQGPYSSTDTQYF.

Here the CDR3 reads CASSSQNYQPQHF. The CDR3 coding sequence is TGTGCCAGCAGTTCCCAGAACTATCAGCCCCAGCATTTT. This chain uses TRBV28 with TRBJ1-5; no clear D. CDR3 length equals 13 residues. Germline assignment: CDR1 MDHEN and CDR2 SYDVKM. The V end was cut by 4 bases, the J end by 5 bases, with 9 bases between.

The rearrangement links TRBV4-2 to TRBJ2-2, with TRBD2 matching 8 bases. This CDR3 spans 17 amino acids. Germline CDR1 LGHNA, CDR2 YNFKEQ. The V gene end was trimmed by 3 bases and the J gene end by 4 bases; junction bases not matched to a gene: 10. CDR3 region: CASSHVFSGTGTGELFF. The CDR3 DNA reads TGTGCCAGCAGCCATGTATTTAGCGGGACGGGCACCGGGGAGCTGTTTTTT.

The chain links TRBV15 to TRBJ2-2, with unresolved D. The germline gives CDR1 LNHNV, CDR2 YYDKDF (reference sequence). This CDR3 is built from 15 residues. The germline V and J ends were trimmed by 0 bases and 1 base, with 6 bases remaining between them. The CDR3 sequence: CATSRDNRNTGELFF. The CDR3 coding sequence is TGTGCCACCAGCAGAGACAACCGGAACACCGGGGAGCTGTTTTTT. Full variable domain (remainder filled in from reference TRBV15 and TRBJ2-2): DAMVIQNPRYQVTQFGKPVTLSCSQTLNHNVMYWYQQKSSQAPKLLFHYYDKDFNNEADTPDNFQSRRPNTSFCFLDIRSPGLGDTAMYLCATSRDNRNTGELFFGEGSRLTVL.

V usage is TRBV19 and J usage is TRBJ1-5, with D unresolved. V lost 5 bases and J 2 bases, leaving 16 bases between the germline ends. Looked up from germline, CDR1 is LNHDA and CDR2 is SQIVND (reference sequence). CDR3 length: 16 amino acids. CDR3 protein: CASSDPGRRGNQPQHF. The CDR3 nucleotides are TGTGCCAGTAGTGACCCGGGCAGACGGGGCAATCAGCCCCAGCATTTT.

V gene TRBV5-1 combines with J gene TRBJ2-7; 9 nucleotides agree with TRBD1. The germline CDR1 and CDR2 sequences are SGHRS and YFSETQ. The ends lost 4 bases at V and 5 bases at J; junction bases unmatched: 4. This CDR3 is built from 13 residues. CDR3 DNA: TGCGCCAGCAGCCCAGGGACAGGGCACGAGCAGTACTTC. It encodes CASSPGTGHEQYF.

The gene calls are TRBV18 and TRBJ2-7; D is ambiguous. The CDR3 extends over 16 amino acids. Germline CDR1 is KGHSH and CDR2 is LQKENI. Trimming pared 1 base from V and 0 bases from J, leaving 13 bases between. In nucleotides, the CDR3 is TGTGCCAGCTCACCACGGGTTTCCGTTAGCTCCTACGAGCAGTACTTC. Residues: CASSPRVSVSSYEQYF.

For the CDR3, the DNA is TGTGCCAGCCGGGACAGGGGGACCGGGACTAGCGGGAGTATGTACAATGAGCAGTTCTTC. Amino acid sequence: CASRDRGTGTSGSMYNEQFF. The gene calls are TRBV2 and TRBJ2-1; 14 positions match TRBD2. Trimming cost V 8 bases and J 4 bases; bases outside gene matches: 19. Germline V gene data show CDR1 as SNHLY and CDR2 as FYNNEI. The CDR3 loop spans 20 amino acids.

The CDR3 region is CASSPWTGSGNQPQHF. DNA of the CDR3: TGTGCCAGCAGTCCTTGGACAGGGTCCGGCAATCAGCCCCAGCATTTT. This chain joins TRBV28 and TRBJ1-5, with 8 nucleotides matching TRBD1. V lost 5 bases to trimming and J lost 2 bases; unmatched junction nucleotides: 8. The CDR3 covers 16 residues. Germline V CDR1 and CDR2: MDHEN, SYDVKM.

This chain links TRBV5-1 with TRBJ2-7, with 9 bases lining up with TRBD1. Germline values: CDR1 SGHRS, CDR2 YFSETQ. CDR3 size: 15 residues. V shed 0 bases and J 3 bases; nucleotides not matched to a gene: 4. CDR3 nucleotide sequence: TGCGCCAGCAGCTTGGGGGGGACAGGGTACTACGAGCAGTACTTC. As protein: CASSLGGTGYYEQYF.

The genes are TRBV18 and TRBJ2-7; TRBD1 might be the D (5 bases). Germline assignment: CDR1 KGHSH and CDR2 LQKENI. CDR3 length equals 14 residues. V lost 6 bases and J 6 bases, leaving 18 bases between the germline ends. CDR3 sequence: CASSPASGWSEQYF. The DNA of the CDR3 is TGTGCCAGCTCCCCCGCGTCAGGGTGGAGCGAGCAGTACTTC.

The gene calls are TRBV18 and TRBJ1-5; D is undetermined. The CDR3 length is 14 residues. Trimming pared 2 bases from V and 2 bases from J, leaving 7 bases between. The V gene's germline CDR1 is KGHSH and CDR2 LQKENI. CDR3 nucleotide sequence: TGTGCCAGCTCACCAGGGGTCGGCAATCAGCCCCAGCATTTT. This encodes CASSPGVGNQPQHF.

V gene TRBV28 combines with J gene TRBJ1-1, with unresolved D. The CDR3 sequence is 13 residues long. Germline CDR1 is MDHEN and CDR2 is SYDVKM. V gave up 3 bases and J gave up 1 base, with 6 bases separating them. The CDR3 coding sequence is TGTGCCAGCAGTTTGAACAGGAACACTGAAGCTTTCTTT. As protein: CASSLNRNTEAFF.

V usage is TRBV19 and J usage is TRBJ1-5; D unresolved. Trimming cost V 0 bases and J 3 bases, with 12 bases left between them. Germline lookup yields CDR1 LNHDA and CDR2 SQIVND (reference sequence). The CDR3 runs 16 residues. CDR3 bases: TGTGCCAGTAGTATAGAAGGCACCCGGGCCAATCAGCCCCAGCATTTT. It encodes CASSIEGTRANQPQHF.

This chain uses TRBV6-1 with TRBJ1-2; D uncertain. CDR1 is MNHNS and CDR2 is SASEGT in the germline V gene. The CDR3 is 13 residues long. V lost 2 bases and J lost 7, with 11 bases in between. CDR3 coding DNA: TGTGCCAGCAGTGAATTTTGGGAAGGTGGCTACACCTTC. It is translated as CASSEFWEGGYTF.

The chain couples TRBV5-4 to TRBJ2-3; 12 positions agree with TRBD2. Germline assignment: CDR1 SGHNT and CDR2 YYREEE (reference sequence). The CDR3 totals 17 residues. Trimming cost V 3 bases and J 4 bases; bases outside gene matches: 9. CDR3 protein: CASSSFSLAGGSDTQYF. In DNA form, the CDR3 reads TGTGCCAGCAGCTCCTTTTCACTAGCGGGAGGATCAGATACGCAGTATTTT.